These 17 T cell receptor beta chains were all obtained from the same sample, sequenced in a study of blood T cell repertoires in COVID-19. Method: immunoSEQ multiplex PCR; TCRdb's copy keeps in-frame clones and lacks some. The repertoire includes under 75,000 clones, 90% of them detected once, and more than 10% sits in the top ten. The sample consisted of peripheral blood. These receptors were obtained from a man in his fifties or sixties with active COVID-19.

V and J are TRBV5-4 and TRBJ1-1, with 10 bases identical to TRBD1. This CDR3 is built from 18 residues. Germline loops: CDR1 SGHNT, CDR2 YYREEE (reference sequence). Trimming removed 4 bases from V and 1 base from J; junction bases left unmatched: 13. The CDR3 loop is CASSPGDRGIWSNTEAFF. The CDR3 DNA follows: TGTGCCAGCAGCCCCGGGGACAGGGGTATCTGGTCGAACACTGAAGCTTTCTTT.

The J gene is TRBJ2-4, the V gene TRBV18, with D possibly being TRBD1 (5 bases). This CDR3 has 15 amino acids. Germline CDR1 KGHSH, CDR2 LQKENI. V lost 0 bases and J 1 base, leaving 7 bases between the germline ends. The CDR3 sequence: CASSPPGVAKNIQYF. CDR3 DNA sequence: TGTGCCAGCTCACCACCAGGGGTGGCCAAAAACATTCAGTACTTC.

This clone was seen a handful of times. The chain employs TRBV5-1 and TRBJ2-5; 7 nucleotides align to TRBD2. This CDR3 has 15 residues. Looked up from germline, CDR1 is SGHRS and CDR2 is YFSETQ. After removal of 4 bases from V and 3 bases from J, the junction contained 9 bases not matched to a gene. DNA of the CDR3: TGCGCCAGCAGCCCCGGAGTCGGGGGGAAAGAGACCCAGTACTTC. It yields the protein CASSPGVGGKETQYF.

The J gene is TRBJ2-7, the V gene TRBV11-3, with 7 bases matching TRBD2. Germline values: CDR1 SGHNT, CDR2 YENEEA. The CDR3 covers 18 residues. Losses at the gene ends were 0 bases for V and 4 bases for J; bases not matched to a gene: 15. CDR3 in amino acids: CASSLDPVQASGLYEQYF. The CDR3 DNA reads as TGTGCCAGCAGCTTAGATCCGGTTCAGGCTAGCGGTTTGTACGAGCAGTACTTC.

The chain employs TRBV2 and TRBJ1-2; TRBD1 agrees at 9 bases. Germline V CDR1 and CDR2: SNHLY, FYNNEI. CDR3 length: 13 residues. The trim removed 5 bases at V and 2 bases at J, leaving 0 bases unmatched. The CDR3 loop is CASSTGGNYGYTF. The CDR3, as DNA: TGTGCCAGCAGTACAGGGGGCAACTATGGCTACACCTTC.

This clone was counted between two and nine times. Here the CDR3 DNA reads TGTGCCAGCAACCCGGGGAAGGGAGGTCAGCCCCAGCATTTT. This encodes CASNPGKGGQPQHF. The rearrangement links TRBV6-2 or TRBV6-3 to TRBJ1-5; D remains ambiguous. Trimming cost V 7 bases and J 6 bases, with 16 bases left between them. The CDR3 runs 14 residues. Germline values: CDR1 MNHEY, CDR2 SVGEGT.

CDR3 amino acids: CASSVEGLGRDTQYF. For the CDR3, the DNA is TGTGCCAGCAGCGTAGAAGGGCTTGGGAGGGATACGCAGTATTTT. The rearrangement joins TRBV9 to TRBJ2-3, with a tentative D call TRBD2 (6 bases). The germline CDR1 and CDR2 sequences are SGDLS and YYNGEE. Trimming took 0 bases from V and 6 from J, leaving 14 bases between them. The CDR3 sequence is 15 residues long.

The rearrangement joins TRBV11-2 to TRBJ2-5, with TRBD2 identical over 7 bases. The germline CDR1 and CDR2 sequences are SGHAT and FQNNGV. The V segment lost 5 bases and the J segment 1 base; nucleotides outside the gene matches: 4. The CDR3 has 14 residues. The CDR3 DNA reads TGTGCCAGCAGCGGGAGGGAGGGCCAAGAGACCCAGTACTTC. This translates into CASSGREGQETQYF.

This clone was seen once. This chain connects TRBV23-1 to TRBJ2-1, with 7 nucleotides matching TRBD2. TRBV23-1 is flagged as an ORF with uncertain function. CDR3 size: 19 residues. The V and J ends lost 0 bases and 0 bases, in that order; junction bases with no gene match: 11. The CDR3 DNA sequence: TGCGCCAGCAGTCAATCCGACGAGCGGGAAGACCTCTCCTACAATGAGCAGTTCTTC. As protein: CASSQSDEREDLSYNEQFF.

The chain carries TRBV6-5 and TRBJ2-2; 7 bases fit TRBD1. Germline CDR1 and CDR2: MNHEY and SVGAGI. CDR3 length: 14 amino acids. Trimming cost V 5 bases and J 6 bases; bases outside gene matches: 6. CDR3 sequence reads: CASSRRQGAGELFF. The CDR3 nucleotides read TGTGCCAGCAGTCGAAGACAGGGCGCCGGGGAGCTGTTTTTT.

This clone was observed a few times. This chain joins TRBV15 and TRBJ1-6; D is possibly TRBD1 (5 bases). There are 17 residues in the CDR3. The germline CDR1 and CDR2 sequences are LNHNV and YYDKDF (reference sequence). With 0 bases removed from V and 7 bases from J, the gap between germline ends came to 16 bases. The CDR3 DNA sequence: TGTGCCACCAGCAGAGAAAGCGCGGGACGAAGGAATTCACCCCTCCACTTT. Its protein product is CATSRESAGRRNSPLHF.

The chain carries TRBV5-1 and TRBJ1-2; 8 nucleotides align to TRBD1. V lost 7 bases to trimming and J lost 6 bases; unmatched junction nucleotides: 17. The CDR3 extends over 16 amino acids. Looked up from germline, CDR1 is SGHRS and CDR2 is YFSETQ. CDR3 sequence reads: CASGSLPWTGRDGYTF. In DNA form, the CDR3 reads TGCGCCAGCGGTTCCCTCCCCTGGACAGGGAGGGATGGCTACACCTTC.

The CDR3 here is CASIRTGLNTEAFF. The CDR3 DNA follows: TGTGCCAGCATCCGGACAGGGTTGAACACTGAAGCTTTCTTT. This chain joins TRBV6-6 and TRBJ1-1; 8 nucleotides line up with TRBD1. The V gene end was trimmed by 7 bases and the J gene end by 0 bases; junction bases not matched to a gene: 4. Germline V CDR1 and CDR2: MNHNY, SVGAGI (reference sequence). This CDR3 has 14 amino acids.

The J gene is TRBJ1-5, the V gene TRBV6-5, with D possibly being TRBD1 (6 bases). The V and J ends lost 0 bases and 4 bases respectively, with 7 bases between them. Per the germline V gene, CDR1 is MNHEY and CDR2 is SVGAGI. The CDR3 has 14 amino acids. CDR3 sequence (DNA): TGTGCCAGCAGTTACTCGACAGGAAATCAGCCCCAGCATTTT. Amino acids: CASSYSTGNQPQHF.

V usage is TRBV20-1 and J usage is TRBJ1-6; D perhaps matches TRBD1 (5 bases). The CDR3 runs 9 residues. Between the trimmed V and J ends, which lost 5 bases and 13 bases, there was a span of 6 bases. CDR1 is DFQATT and CDR2 is SNEGSKA in the germline V gene (reference sequence). The CDR3 DNA sequence: TGCAGTGCTGGGGCCCCCCTCCACTTT. Translation: CSAGAPLHF.

The chain joins TRBV21-1 to TRBJ2-7; no check of the table's D call, TRBD2, against the DNA was made. TRBV21-1 is a pseudogene locus. There are 10 residues in the CDR3. The CDR3 DNA reads TGTGCCAGCATGAGGTACGAGCAGTACTTC. It translates to CASMRYEQYF.

This clone was observed a handful of times. This chain joins TRBV30 and TRBJ2-1, with 14 bases identical to TRBD2. This CDR3 contains 14 residues. Germline V CDR1 and CDR2: GTSNPN, SVGIG (reference sequence). Trimming took 3 bases from V and 6 from J; bases not matched to a gene: 1. This CDR3 reads CAWRGTSGGNEQFF. In nucleotides, the CDR3 is TGTGCCTGGAGAGGGACTAGCGGGGGCAATGAGCAGTTCTTC.